This section outlines one T cell receptor beta chain sequence together with its context. No fewer than two post-ART and no fewer than one pre-ART PBMC samples existed for each donor. The CDR3 is made up of 15 amino acids. The V and J ends lost 5 bases and 4 bases, in that order; junction bases with no gene match: 7. Germline-derived CDR1 and CDR2 are MGHRA and YSYEKL. The record originates from a study of long-term antiretroviral therapy in people with HIV. The authors ran the immunoSEQ assay, v3.0, at survey level. Here immunoSEQ multiplex PCR was the method, and the copy in TCRdb shows in-frame clones only, minus some. The table shows around 38,000 clones, with about 94% occurring only once.

The sequencing here drew on unsorted PBMCs, taken 9.2 years after starting antiretroviral therapy. This TCR derives from a man aged 25-45 years with HIV. The chain has TRBV4-1 and TRBJ1-2; TRBD1 matches 10 bases. The DNA of the CDR3 is TGCGCCAGCAGCGTGCGGGACAGGGGCCCCTATGGCTACACCTTC. Translated, it gives CASSVRDRGPYGYTF.